This T cell receptor beta chain is from a study of blood T cells in healthy people across ages. Trimming left V 8 bases short and J 8 bases short, with 15 bases between. The germline V gene encodes CDR1 SQVTM and CDR2 ANQGSEA. The CDR3 totals 12 residues. In the case of this clonotype: What it recognizes is unknown.

Ranging in age from roughly 6 to 90, the donors were healthy Caucasian individuals from Russia. Extraction of total RNA produced a minimum of 5 micrograms from each sample. The use of a sample-barcoded 5' primer and a J-beta primer mix characterized a second PCR of 7 to 11 cycles. TCRdb fed the 5' RACE reads into MiXCR, producing one record per CDR3 protein. The sample carries about 1.4 million distinct CDR3 sequences, approximately 59% recorded once. Findings of the study overall: As naive T cell percentage varied, TCR beta diversity correlated strongly with it. Diversity was higher, and naive CD4+ cells more numerous, in long-lived donors than in aged donors.

The source material was blood. This chain uses TRBV29-1 with TRBJ2-2, with D maybe TRBD2 (6 bases). The source of this sequence is a man aged 18 to 30 in good health. CDR3 residues: CSSSEGRGELFF. CDR3 bases: TGCAGCTCTAGCGAGGGAAGAGGGGAGCTGTTTTTT.